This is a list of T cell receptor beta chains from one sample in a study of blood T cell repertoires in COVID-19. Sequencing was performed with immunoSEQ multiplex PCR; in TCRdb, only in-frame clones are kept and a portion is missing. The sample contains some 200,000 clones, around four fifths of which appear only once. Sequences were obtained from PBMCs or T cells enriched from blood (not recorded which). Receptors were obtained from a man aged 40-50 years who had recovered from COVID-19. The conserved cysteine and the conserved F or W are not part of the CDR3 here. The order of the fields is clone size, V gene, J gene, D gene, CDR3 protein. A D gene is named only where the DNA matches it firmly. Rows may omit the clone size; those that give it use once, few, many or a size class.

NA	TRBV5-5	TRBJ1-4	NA	ASERQASEKLF
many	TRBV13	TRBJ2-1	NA	ASSSNSYNEQF
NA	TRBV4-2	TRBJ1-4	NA	ASSQAETNEKLF
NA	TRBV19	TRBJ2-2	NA	ASEAGINTGELF
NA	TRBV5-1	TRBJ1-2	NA	ASSLTGSENGYT
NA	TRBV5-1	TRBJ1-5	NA	ASSLSGDNQPQH
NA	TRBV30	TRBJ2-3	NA	AWSHGQSTDTQY
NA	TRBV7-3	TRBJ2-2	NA	ASSPDLNTGELF
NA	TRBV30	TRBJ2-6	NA	AWSTRPIISGANVLT
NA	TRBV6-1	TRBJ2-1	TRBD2	ASSEMTLAGYNEQF
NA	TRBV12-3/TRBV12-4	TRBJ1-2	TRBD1	ASSLGQGYGYT
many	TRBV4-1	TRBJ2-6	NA	ASSQDYGTGANVLT
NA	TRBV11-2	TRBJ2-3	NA	ASSLLRASTDTQY
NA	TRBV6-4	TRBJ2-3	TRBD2	ASRDRRRGTSKSHPTDTQY
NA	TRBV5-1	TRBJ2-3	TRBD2	ASSLGLAGDTQY
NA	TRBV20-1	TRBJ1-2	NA	SASLHQTSYGYT
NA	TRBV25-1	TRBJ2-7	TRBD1	ASSEYNRGDEQY
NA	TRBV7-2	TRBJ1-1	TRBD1	ASSLASNRGNTEAF
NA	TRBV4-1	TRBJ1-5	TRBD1	ASSPGQGKQPQH
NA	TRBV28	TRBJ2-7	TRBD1	ASTVGGQGIYEQY
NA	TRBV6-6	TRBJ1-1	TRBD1	ASTLQGMNTEAF
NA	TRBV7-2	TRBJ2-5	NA	ASSFLAKETQY
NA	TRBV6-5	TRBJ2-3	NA	ASSNRVGTDTQY
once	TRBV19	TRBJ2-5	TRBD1	ASSTGTAQETQY
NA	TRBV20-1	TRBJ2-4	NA	SASNPRGHKNIQY
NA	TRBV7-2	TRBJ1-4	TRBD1	ASSLRTGRNEKLF
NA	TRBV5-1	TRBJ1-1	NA	ASRRGDGTEAF
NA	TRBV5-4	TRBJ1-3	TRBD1	ASSSGQGNTIY
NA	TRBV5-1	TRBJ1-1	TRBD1	ASSLGDRATEAF
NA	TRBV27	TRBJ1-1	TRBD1	ASFRQGAAEAF